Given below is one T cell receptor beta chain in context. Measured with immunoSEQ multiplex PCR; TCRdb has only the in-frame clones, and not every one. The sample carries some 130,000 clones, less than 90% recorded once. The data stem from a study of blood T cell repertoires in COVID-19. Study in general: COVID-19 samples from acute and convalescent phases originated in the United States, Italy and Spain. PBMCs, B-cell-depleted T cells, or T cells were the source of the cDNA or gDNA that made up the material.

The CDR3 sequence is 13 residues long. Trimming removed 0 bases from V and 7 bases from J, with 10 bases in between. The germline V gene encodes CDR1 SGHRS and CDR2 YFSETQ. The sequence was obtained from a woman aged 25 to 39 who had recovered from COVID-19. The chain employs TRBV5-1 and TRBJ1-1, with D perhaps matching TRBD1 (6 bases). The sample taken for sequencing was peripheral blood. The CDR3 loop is CASSLGDTLEAFF. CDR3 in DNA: TGCGCCAGCAGCTTGGGGGACACCCTTGAAGCTTTCTTT.